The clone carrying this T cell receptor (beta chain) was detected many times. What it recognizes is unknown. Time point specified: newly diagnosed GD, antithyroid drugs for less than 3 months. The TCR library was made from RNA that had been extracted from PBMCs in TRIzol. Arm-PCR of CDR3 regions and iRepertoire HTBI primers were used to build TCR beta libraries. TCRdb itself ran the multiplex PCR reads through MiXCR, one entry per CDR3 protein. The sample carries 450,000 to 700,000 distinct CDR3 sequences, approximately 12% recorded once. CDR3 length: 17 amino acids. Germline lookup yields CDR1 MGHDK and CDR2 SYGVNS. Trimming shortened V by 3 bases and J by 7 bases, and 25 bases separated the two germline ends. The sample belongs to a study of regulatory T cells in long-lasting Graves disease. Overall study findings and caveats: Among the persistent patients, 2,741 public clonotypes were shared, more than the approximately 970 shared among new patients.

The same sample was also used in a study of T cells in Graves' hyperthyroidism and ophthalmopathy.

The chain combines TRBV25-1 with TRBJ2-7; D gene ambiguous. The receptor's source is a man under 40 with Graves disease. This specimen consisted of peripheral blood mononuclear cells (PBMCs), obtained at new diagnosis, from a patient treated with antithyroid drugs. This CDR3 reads CASSDLPPEHSLIEQYF. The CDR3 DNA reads TGTGCCAGCAGTGATCTCCCCCCTGAGCACAGCCTGATTGAGCAGTACTTC.